The 26 T cell receptor beta chains listed next were all sequenced from one sample in a study of CD8+ T cells in alopecia areata. Regarding treatment: oral pan-JAK inhibitor, 5-10 mg twice daily. Reverse transcribed after extraction, RNA yielded cDNA as the sequencing template. The method was immunoSEQ multiplex PCR; TCRdb's version includes in-frame clones alone and lacks a portion of them. The table records about 200,000 clones, 35% to 40% of them present only once. The sample here was CD4+ T cells sorted from blood, taken between weeks 30 and 35, from a patient treated with tofacitinib. Receptors originate from a human donor with alopecia areata.

The V and J genes are TRBV6-5 and TRBJ2-1; D not certain. Trimming pared 7 bases from V and 0 bases from J, leaving 13 bases between. The CDR3 has 15 residues. CDR1 and CDR2 (germline): MNHEY, SVGAGI. The CDR3, as DNA: TGTGCCAGCACTCTCGGATCCCCCTCCTACAATGAGCAGTTCTTC. It encodes CASTLGSPSYNEQFF.

V is TRBV7-6 and J is TRBJ2-1; TRBD1 matches 7 bases. CDR1 and CDR2 (germline): SGHVS, FNYEAQ. CDR3 size: 14 residues. With V trimmed by 5 bases and J by 9 bases, 10 bases remained unmatched. This CDR3 reads CASSQPDRASEQFF. The DNA for the CDR3 is TGTGCCAGCAGCCAACCCGACAGGGCAAGTGAGCAGTTCTTC.

This clone was seen a single time. CDR3 region: CASSPAGAGANVLTF. The CDR3 nucleotides read TGTGCCAGCAGCCCCGCGGGAGCTGGGGCCAACGTCCTGACTTTC. The V call is TRBV7-6, the J call TRBJ2-6; TRBD2 agrees at 7 bases. The CDR3 sequence is 15 residues long. The V segment lost 5 bases and the J segment 2 bases; nucleotides outside the gene matches: 3. The germline V gene encodes CDR1 SGHVS and CDR2 FNYEAQ.

The chain recombines TRBV4-1 with TRBJ2-4; 8 nucleotides agree with TRBD2. Germline trimming cut 4 bases from V and 3 bases from J; bases unmatched to any gene: 5. The CDR3 extends over 15 amino acids. Per the germline V gene, CDR1 is MGHRA and CDR2 is YSYEKL. The CDR3 protein is CASSPIGGGKNIQYF. The CDR3 DNA follows: TGCGCCAGCAGCCCTATCGGGGGGGGCAAAAACATTCAGTACTTC.

This clone has just a few counts. One junction end disagrees with the germline gene, perhaps due to a read error. Within the sample, other DNA sequences also encode this same CDR3. This chain uses TRBV5-1 with TRBJ1-1, with D unclear. Germline V CDR1 and CDR2: SGHRS, YFSETQ. The CDR3 consists of 13 residues. Here the CDR3 reads CASSLGTNTEAFF. The CDR3 DNA sequence: TGCGCCAGCAGCTTGGGGACCAACACCGAAGCTTTCTTT.

This clone was seen a handful of times. The gene calls are TRBV5-1 and TRBJ2-1; possibly TRBD2 for D (6 bases). Trimming took 2 bases from V and 5 from J, leaving 17 bases between them. The CDR3 contains 16 residues. From germline, CDR1 is SGHRS and CDR2 YFSETQ. CDR3 sequence reads: CASSFSGGGTNNEQFF. In DNA form, the CDR3 reads TGCGCCAGCAGCTTCTCCGGTGGGGGGACCAACAATGAGCAGTTCTTC.

This clone has a handful of counts. This CDR3 is CASSLELRTGTGELFF. CDR3 nucleotides: TGTGCCAGCAGCTTAGAATTAAGGACAGGCACCGGGGAGCTGTTTTTT. The chain uses TRBV7-9 and TRBJ2-2; 7 bases align to TRBD1. The germline CDR1 and CDR2 sequences are SEHNR and FQNEAQ (reference sequence). J was trimmed by 4 bases and V by 1 base; bases with no gene match: 6. This CDR3 has 16 residues.

The chain recombines TRBV7-3 with TRBJ1-2, with a weak D call TRBD1 (5 bases). CDR1 SGHTA and CDR2 FQGTGA come from the germline V gene. V was pared by 5 bases and J by 4 bases, with 17 bases between. The CDR3 sequence is 15 residues long. The CDR3 protein is CASSLSSGTGYGYTF. CDR3 DNA: TGTGCCAGCAGCCTTAGCTCCGGGACGGGCTATGGCTACACCTTC.

The chain uses TRBV4-1 and TRBJ1-1; D is undetermined. Germline loops: CDR1 MGHRA, CDR2 YSYEKL. Deletions cut 0 bases from V and 3 bases from J, with 8 bases between. This CDR3 comprises 14 residues. The CDR3 protein is CASSQDTDHTEAFF. CDR3 nucleotides: TGCGCCAGCAGCCAAGACACAGACCACACTGAAGCTTTCTTT.

The chain uses TRBV9 and TRBJ2-1; D call uncertain. The germline V gene encodes CDR1 SGDLS and CDR2 YYNGEE. The CDR3 has 13 amino acids. The V end lost 0 bases, the J end lost 9 bases, and 10 bases lay between the germline ends. The CDR3 loop is CASSVEIIGEQFF. CDR3 nucleotide sequence: TGTGCCAGCAGCGTAGAGATTATCGGTGAGCAGTTCTTC.

This clone has just a few counts. V and J are TRBV18 and TRBJ1-6, with a weak D call TRBD1 (5 bases). Germline loops: CDR1 KGHSH, CDR2 LQKENI. Trimming stripped 3 bases from V and 10 bases from J, with 16 bases between. The CDR3 contains 15 residues. The CDR3: CASSPSRDPGSPLHF. The CDR3 DNA sequence: TGTGCCAGCTCACCGTCTCGGGACCCGGGGTCACCCCTCCACTTT.

This clone has a handful of counts. The chain couples TRBV7-9 to TRBJ1-1; TRBD1 might be the D (6 bases). Looked up from germline, CDR1 is SEHNR and CDR2 is FQNEAQ (reference sequence). The CDR3 loop spans 14 amino acids. Trimming stripped 5 bases from V and 2 bases from J, with 12 bases between. The chain's CDR3 is CASSIDRLNTEAFF. CDR3 DNA: TGTGCCAGCAGCATAGACAGGCTAAACACTGAAGCTTTCTTT.

The V and J genes are TRBV29-1 and TRBJ2-3; possibly TRBD1 for D (5 bases). The CDR3 contains 11 residues. CDR1 and CDR2 from the germline V gene are SQVTM and ANQGSEA. Trimming cost V 5 bases and J 6 bases, with 9 bases left between them. In DNA form, the CDR3 reads TGCAGCGTTTTAGGGGCTGATACGCAGTATTTT. It encodes CSVLGADTQYF.

V usage is TRBV30 and J usage is TRBJ1-5, with D perhaps TRBD1 (5 bases). The CDR3 loop spans 13 amino acids. The ends were cut back, 5 bases at V and 1 base at J, with 9 bases in the middle. Germline loops: CDR1 GTSNPN, CDR2 SVGIG (reference sequence). CDR3 in amino acids: CAWAEGSNQPQHF. The CDR3 bases are TGTGCCTGGGCGGAGGGGAGCAATCAGCCCCAGCATTTT.

A few counts support this clone. This chain uses TRBV9 with TRBJ2-5; no definite D call. V was shortened by 0 bases and J by 5 bases, with 14 bases between the two germline ends. This CDR3 has 15 amino acids. Germline lookup yields CDR1 SGDLS and CDR2 YYNGEE. The CDR3 reads CASSVEVGPGETQYF. In nucleotides, the CDR3 is TGTGCCAGCAGCGTAGAAGTAGGTCCTGGGGAGACCCAGTACTTC.

This chain links TRBV4-1 with TRBJ1-5, with D hard to call. Trimming left V 1 base short and J 5 bases short, with 12 bases between. The CDR3 runs to 15 residues. Germline CDR1 MGHRA, CDR2 YSYEKL. CDR3 sequence: CASSQVGRKDQPQHF. In DNA form, the CDR3 reads TGCGCCAGCAGCCAAGTGGGTAGAAAGGATCAGCCCCAGCATTTT.

The J gene is TRBJ1-2, the V gene TRBV30; D call uncertain. V lost 0 bases and J lost 6, with 20 bases in between. The CDR3 has 16 residues. The V gene's germline CDR1 is GTSNPN and CDR2 SVGIG (reference sequence). CDR3 loop: CAWSVRKWGVLNGYTF. CDR3 nucleotide sequence: TGTGCCTGGAGTGTACGAAAGTGGGGAGTCTTGAATGGCTACACCTTC.

V usage is TRBV5-6 and J usage is TRBJ2-1; D is unclear. CDR1 and CDR2 from the germline V gene are SGHDT and YYEEEE. V was cut by 4 bases and J by 9 bases, with 23 bases left in between. CDR3 length equals 16 residues. CDR3 nucleotide sequence: TGTGCCAGCAGCCGAGATGGCTGGAAACGTAACCCTGAGCAGTTCTTC. Protein: CASSRDGWKRNPEQFF. The whole variable domain, filled in from reference TRBV5-6 and TRBJ2-1, reads DAGVTQSPTHLIKTRGQQVTLRCSPKSGHDTVSWYQQALGQGPQFIFQYYEEEERQRGNFPDRFSGHQFPNYSSELNVNALLLGDSALYLCASSRDGWKRNPEQFFGPGTRLTVL.

This sequence joins TRBV4-1 and TRBJ1-2, with TRBD1 matching 8 bases. The CDR3 contains 13 residues. The ends lost 6 bases at V and 8 bases at J; junction bases unmatched: 8. Germline lookup yields CDR1 MGHRA and CDR2 YSYEKL. CDR3 sequence (DNA): TGCGCCAGCAGGCAAACAGGGGGTTGGGGCTACACCTTC. Translating gives CASRQTGGWGYTF.

The J gene is TRBJ2-1, the V gene TRBV6-1; TRBD2 aligns across 12 bases. With V trimmed by 3 bases and J by 1 base, 1 base remained unmatched. Germline CDR1 MNHNS, CDR2 SASEGT. The CDR3 contains 16 residues. The CDR3 nucleotides read TGTGCCAGCAGTGAGACTAGCGGGAGATCCTACAATGAGCAGTTCTTC. It specifies CASSETSGRSYNEQFF.

The V call is TRBV4-1, the J call TRBJ2-7; D unclear. Between the trimmed V and J ends, which lost 0 bases and 3 bases, there was a span of 12 bases. The CDR3 is 15 residues long. Germline V gene sequence: CDR1 MGHRA, CDR2 YSYEKL. CDR3 sequence: CASSQDPQRYYEQYF. DNA of the CDR3: TGCGCCAGCAGCCAAGATCCCCAGAGATACTACGAGCAGTACTTC.

This clone was recorded a few times. J is TRBJ2-6 and V is TRBV19; 7 nucleotides line up with TRBD1. Germline assignment: CDR1 LNHDA and CDR2 SQIVND (reference sequence). The CDR3 length is 14 residues. J lost 7 bases, V lost 7 bases, and 7 bases had no gene match. CDR3 region: CASTPTGRANVLTF. The DNA for the CDR3 is TGTGCCAGTACCCCGACAGGGCGTGCCAACGTCCTGACTTTC. The complete variable domain, with remaining parts taken from reference TRBV19 and TRBJ2-6, reads DGGITQSPKYLFRKEGQNVTLSCEQNLNHDAMYWYRQDPGQGLRLIYYSQIVNDFQKGDIAEGYSVSREKKESFPLTVTSAQKNPTAFYLCASTPTGRANVLTFGAGSRLTVL.

This clone was picked up a small number of times. This chain's CDR3 is CASSSRDSPRETQYF. The CDR3 DNA reads as TGTGCCAGCAGTTCTCGGGACTCCCCCCGGGAGACCCAGTACTTC. The chain combines TRBV27 with TRBJ2-5; the D gene is possibly TRBD2 (6 bases). The V end was cut by 4 bases, the J end by 5 bases, with 17 bases between. The length of the CDR3 is 15 residues. Germline-derived CDR1 and CDR2 are MNHEY and SMNVEV (reference sequence).

This chain links TRBV6-1 with TRBJ1-2, with D unresolved. V was cut by 7 bases and J by 6 bases, with 15 bases left in between. Germline lookup yields CDR1 MNHNS and CDR2 SASEGT. The CDR3 spans 13 residues. The CDR3 DNA is TGTGCCAGCATTGAGAACACCGGACATGGCTACACCTTC. Its translation is CASIENTGHGYTF.

The chain carries TRBV7-2 and TRBJ1-5; D not resolved. Germline CDR1 and CDR2: SGHTA and FQGNSA. V was pared by 0 bases and J by 6 bases, with 12 bases between. The CDR3 has 15 amino acids. The CDR3 DNA follows: TGTGCCAGCAGCTTAGCTCTAGGACTTCGTCAGCCCCAGCATTTT. It codes for CASSLALGLRQPQHF.

The J gene is TRBJ2-1, the V gene TRBV29-1; TRBD2 aligns across 10 bases. Germline V gene lookup returns CDR1 SQVTM and CDR2 ANQGSEA. The CDR3 is made up of 16 amino acids. With 4 bases clipped from V and 3 bases from J, the junction kept 9 bases outside the gene matches. The CDR3 loop reads CSVGIKRGGGYNEQFF. Here the CDR3 DNA reads TGCAGCGTTGGGATCAAGCGGGGGGGCGGCTACAATGAGCAGTTCTTC.